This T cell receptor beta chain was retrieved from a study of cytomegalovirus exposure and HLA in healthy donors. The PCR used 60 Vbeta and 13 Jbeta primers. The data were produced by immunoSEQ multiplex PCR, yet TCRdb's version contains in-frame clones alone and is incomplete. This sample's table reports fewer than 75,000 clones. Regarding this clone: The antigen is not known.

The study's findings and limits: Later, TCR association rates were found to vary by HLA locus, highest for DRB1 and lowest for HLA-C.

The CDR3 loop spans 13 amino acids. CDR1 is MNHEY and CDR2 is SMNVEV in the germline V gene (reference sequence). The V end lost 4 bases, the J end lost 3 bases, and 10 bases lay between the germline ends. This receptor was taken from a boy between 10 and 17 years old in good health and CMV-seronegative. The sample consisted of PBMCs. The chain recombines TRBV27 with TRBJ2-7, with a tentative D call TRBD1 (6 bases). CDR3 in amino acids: CASSWGQDYEQYF. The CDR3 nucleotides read TGTGCCAGCAGTTGGGGACAAGACTACGAGCAGTACTTC.